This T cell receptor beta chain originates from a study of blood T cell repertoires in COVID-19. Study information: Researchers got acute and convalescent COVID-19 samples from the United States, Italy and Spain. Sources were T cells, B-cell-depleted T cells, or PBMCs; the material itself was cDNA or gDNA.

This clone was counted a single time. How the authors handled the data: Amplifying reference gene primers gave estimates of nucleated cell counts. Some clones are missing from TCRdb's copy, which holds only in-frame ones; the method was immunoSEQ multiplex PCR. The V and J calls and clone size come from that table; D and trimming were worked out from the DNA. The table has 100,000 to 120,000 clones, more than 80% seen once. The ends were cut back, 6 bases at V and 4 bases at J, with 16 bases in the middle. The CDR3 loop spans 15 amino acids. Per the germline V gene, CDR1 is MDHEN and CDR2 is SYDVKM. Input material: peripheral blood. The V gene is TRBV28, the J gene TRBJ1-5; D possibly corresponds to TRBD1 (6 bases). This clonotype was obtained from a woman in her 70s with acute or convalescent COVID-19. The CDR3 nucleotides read TGTGCCAGCAGCTTTACCCGGACAGTTAATCAGCCCCAGCATTTT. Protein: CASSFTRTVNQPQHF.